The entry below describes one T cell receptor (beta chain). The antigen is not known. This sample is part of a study of glioma-infiltrating T cells after dendritic cell vaccination. The wider study: Patients had newly diagnosed or recurrent glioblastoma and received dendritic cell vaccines. The study's findings and limits: The cohort had few patients with full blood and tumor sets.

Clones were read by immunoSEQ multiplex PCR, and TCRdb kept only the in-frame ones, dropping some. The sample has about 95,000 clones, over 65% seen once. Fresh-frozen tumor tissue and more than two years of survival data were available for all. Before vaccination, two weeks after the third vaccination, and at progression, PBMC were collected. Germline V gene sequence: CDR1 SNHLY, CDR2 FYNNEI. J lost 0 bases, V lost 3 bases, and 3 bases had no gene match. CDR3 length equals 15 residues. The chain carries TRBV2 and TRBJ1-2; 8 bases line up with TRBD1. The sequence was collected from a human donor with glioblastoma. The input for sequencing was blood, taken before dendritic cell vaccination. DNA for the CDR3: TGTGCCAGCAGTGAGGCCAGGGGGCCTAACTATGGCTACACCTTC. Its translation: CASSEARGPNYGYTF.